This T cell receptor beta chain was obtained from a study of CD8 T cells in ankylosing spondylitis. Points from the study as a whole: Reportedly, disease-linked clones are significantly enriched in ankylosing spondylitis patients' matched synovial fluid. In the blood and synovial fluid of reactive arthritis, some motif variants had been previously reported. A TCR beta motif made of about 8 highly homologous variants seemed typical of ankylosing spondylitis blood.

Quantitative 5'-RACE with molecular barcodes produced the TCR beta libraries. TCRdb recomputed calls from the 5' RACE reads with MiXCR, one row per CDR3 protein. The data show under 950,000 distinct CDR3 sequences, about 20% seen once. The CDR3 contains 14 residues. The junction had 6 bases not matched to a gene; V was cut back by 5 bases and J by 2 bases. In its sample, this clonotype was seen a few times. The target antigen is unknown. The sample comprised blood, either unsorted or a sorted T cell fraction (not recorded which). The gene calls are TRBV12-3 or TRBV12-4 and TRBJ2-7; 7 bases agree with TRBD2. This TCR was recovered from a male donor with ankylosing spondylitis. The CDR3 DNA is TGTGCCAGCAGTCCCTGGGGGGGGGCCTACGAGCAGTACTTC. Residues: CASSPWGGAYEQYF.